The 24 T cell receptor beta chains below all came from one sample that was sequenced in a study of T cell repertoires in cytomegalovirus infection. TCRdb processed the reads anew with MiXCR; each CDR3 protein has one entry. Of some 600,000 distinct CDR3 sequences detected, 20% to 25% appear once; the ten largest clones hold less than 9.5%. Sequenced sample: CD8+ T cells from PBMCs. The receptor source for this set is a human donor in good health (CMV status not recorded). Some clones in this sample may be carry-over from other donors' samples.

This chain joins TRBV10-3 and TRBJ2-2, with D perhaps TRBD1 or TRBD2 (5 bases each). V was clipped by 6 bases and J by 7 bases, with 21 bases between them. Per germline, CDR1 ENHRY and CDR2 SYGVKD. The CDR3 extends over 16 amino acids. In DNA form, the CDR3 reads TGTGCCATCAGGGTCACGGGACGGACCAGCGGCGGGGAGCTGTTTTTT. Translating gives CAIRVTGRTSGGELFF.

Only a few counts were recorded for this clonotype. The chain couples TRBV10-3 to TRBJ2-1; TRBD1 might be the D (5 bases). V lost 6 bases and J lost 8, with 14 bases in between. Germline assignment: CDR1 ENHRY and CDR2 SYGVKD. This CDR3 comprises 13 residues. The CDR3 nucleotides are TGTGCCATCAGGTTGACAGAAAACTATGAGCAGTTCTTC. Amino acids: CAIRLTENYEQFF.

The chain links TRBV5-6 to TRBJ1-1; D is perhaps TRBD1 (5 bases). The V and J ends lost 0 bases and 1 base respectively, with 13 bases between them. The length of the CDR3 is 16 residues. CDR1 and CDR2 (germline): SGHDT, YYEEEE. CDR3 coding DNA: TGTGCCAGCAGCTTGGGCGCCAGGGTTGCGAACACTGAAGCTTTCTTT. Its protein is CASSLGARVANTEAFF.

The J gene is TRBJ2-2, the V gene TRBV2, with D unresolved. V was cut by 3 bases and J by 0 bases, with 8 bases left in between. This CDR3 comprises 15 residues. Germline V gene lookup returns CDR1 SNHLY and CDR2 FYNNEI. The CDR3 loop is CASSEDGANTGELFF. The CDR3, as DNA: TGTGCCAGCAGTGAGGACGGCGCGAACACCGGGGAGCTGTTTTTT.

The table lists this clonotype with many counts. The rearrangement links TRBV7-2 to TRBJ2-1, with D tentatively TRBD2 (5 bases). Germline V lookup: CDR1 SGHTA, CDR2 FQGNSA. V was trimmed by 2 bases and J by 4 bases, leaving 12 bases between them. The length of the CDR3 is 15 residues. The CDR3 bases are TGTGCCAGCAGCTTACTCGGGGATCATTACAATGAGCAGTTCTTC. Translated, it gives CASSLLGDHYNEQFF. Filled out from reference TRBV7-2 and TRBJ2-1, the complete variable domain reads GAGVSQSPSNKVTEKGKDVELRCDPISGHTALYWYRQSLGQGLEFLIYFQGNSAPDKSGLPSDRFSAERTGGSVSTLTIQRTQQEDSAVYLCASSLLGDHYNEQFFGPGTRLTVL.

This chain links TRBV29-1 with TRBJ2-7, with a weak D call TRBD1 (6 bases). Between the trimmed V and J ends, which lost 5 bases and 0 bases, there was a span of 14 bases. This CDR3 spans 14 amino acids. Per the germline V gene, CDR1 is SQVTM and CDR2 is ANQGSEA. The CDR3: CSVPRQESSYEQYF. For the CDR3, the DNA is TGCAGCGTTCCCAGACAGGAGAGCTCCTACGAGCAGTACTTC.

In its sample, this clonotype was seen many times. The rearrangement joins TRBV7-6 to TRBJ1-5; D may be TRBD1 (5 bases). V lost 1 base and J lost 5, with 12 bases in between. CDR1 and CDR2 (germline): SGHVS, FNYEAQ. The CDR3 runs to 15 residues. This CDR3 is CASSLGGVQDQPQHF. CDR3 DNA: TGTGCCAGCAGCTTAGGGGGGGTCCAGGATCAGCCCCAGCATTTT.

This clonotype was recorded a few times. The chain employs TRBV28 and TRBJ2-2, with 8 bases identical to TRBD1. V shed 7 bases and J 5 bases; nucleotides not matched to a gene: 9. CDR1 is MDHEN, CDR2 SYDVKM, per germline. This CDR3 has 15 amino acids. CDR3 sequence (DNA): TGTGCCAGCAACGGCCGGGACAGGTGGACCGGGGAGCTGTTTTTT. Amino acid sequence: CASNGRDRWTGELFF.

For this clonotype: It may be a read error: a sequence one base away is much more abundant. This sequence joins TRBV7-2 and TRBJ1-3; no clear D. Looked up from germline, CDR1 is SGHTA and CDR2 is FQGNSA. There are 14 residues in the CDR3. CDR3 protein: CVSTSGISGNTIYF. In DNA form, the CDR3 reads TGTGTCAGCACCTCGGGGATCTCTGGAAACACCATATATTTT.

As concerns this clonotype: Being one base from a much bigger clone, this may be a read error. The chain has TRBV7-9 and TRBJ1-5; D is uncertain. The CDR3 has 15 residues. Germline CDR1 and CDR2: SEHNR and FQNEAQ (reference sequence). The DNA of the CDR3 is TGTGTCAGCAGCTTCGAGGGCCGGGGCAATCAGCCCCAGCATTTT. This gives the protein CVSSFEGRGNQPQHF.

In its sample, this clonotype was seen once. This chain joins TRBV27 and TRBJ2-7; 8 nucleotides agree with TRBD2. This CDR3 spans 16 amino acids. V shed 2 bases and J 2 bases; nucleotides not matched to a gene: 8. Germline CDR1 reads MNHEY; CDR2 reads SMNVEV (reference sequence). The CDR3 reads CASSLSAGGIPYEQYF. As DNA, the CDR3 is TGTGCCAGCAGTTTAAGTGCGGGGGGAATACCCTACGAGCAGTACTTC.

The sample holds many counts of this clonotype. The chain employs TRBV28 and TRBJ1-5; possibly TRBD1 for D (6 bases). The germline V and J ends were trimmed by 4 bases and 2 bases, with 12 bases remaining between them. The CDR3 has 15 residues. CDR1 is MDHEN, CDR2 SYDVKM, per germline. CDR3 DNA sequence: TGTGCCAGCAGTTGGGACATAGACGGCAATCAGCCCCAGCATTTT. Protein product: CASSWDIDGNQPQHF.

In nucleotides, the CDR3 is TGTGCCAGCAGTTACCGTACAGGGGTGAAAATTGATACGCAGTATTTT. As protein: CASSYRTGVKIDTQYF. The chain is built from TRBV6-5 and TRBJ2-3; 7 bases match TRBD1. The V gene end was trimmed by 2 bases and the J gene end by 6 bases; junction bases not matched to a gene: 11. Per germline, CDR1 MNHEY and CDR2 SVGAGI. CDR3 length: 16 residues.

The chain uses TRBV25-1 and TRBJ2-5; 7 bases fit TRBD1. V was pared by 1 base and J by 0 bases, with 14 bases of the junction left unmatched. The germline CDR1 and CDR2 sequences are MGHDK and SYGVNS. This CDR3 has 19 amino acids. CDR3 bases: TGTGCCAGCAGTGAATTAGGAGGCCCGACAGGGATGTACCAAGAGACCCAGTACTTC. Protein sequence: CASSELGGPTGMYQETQYF.

This clonotype was observed a few times. DNA for the CDR3: TGTGCCAGTGCATCGAGGACAGGGGGAACCTATGGCTACACCTTC. This translates into CASASRTGGTYGYTF. The chain has TRBV19 and TRBJ1-2, with 10 bases that match TRBD1. V gave up 8 bases and J gave up 4 bases; unmatched junction bases: 10. The CDR3 totals 15 residues. From germline, CDR1 is LNHDA and CDR2 SQIVND (reference sequence).

This clonotype has ten or more counts. The CDR3 nucleotides are TGTGCCAGCAGTTTGGGCGGGCCCGGGGCCAACGTCCTGACTTTC. It codes for CASSLGGPGANVLTF. This chain joins TRBV27 and TRBJ2-6, with a weak D call TRBD2 (5 bases). CDR3 length: 15 residues. Germline-derived CDR1 and CDR2 are MNHEY and SMNVEV (reference sequence). The V and J ends lost 3 bases and 4 bases respectively, with 10 bases between them.

This clonotype has only a few counts. This sequence joins TRBV11-2 and TRBJ1-2; D ambiguous. The germline V gene has CDR1 SGHAT and CDR2 FQNNGV. The CDR3 runs to 11 residues. V shed 5 bases and J shed 2 bases, with 3 bases lying between them. The CDR3 is CASSPNYGYTF. The CDR3 coding sequence is TGTGCCAGCAGCCCAAACTATGGCTACACCTTC. The variable domain in full, with the rest retrieved from reference TRBV11-2 and TRBJ1-2, is EAGVAQSPRYKIIEKRQSVAFWCNPISGHATLYWYQQILGQGPKLLIQFQNNGVVDDSQLPKDRFSAERLKGVDSTLKIQPAKLEDSAVYLCASSPNYGYTFGSGTRLTVV.

This chain links TRBV7-8 with TRBJ1-2; D is unclear. Trimming left V 1 base short and J 1 base short, with 7 bases between. The CDR3 sequence is 14 residues long. Germline CDR1 reads SGHVS; CDR2 reads FQNEAQ. The CDR3 DNA reads TGTGCCAGCAGCTTAGACCAGGATAACTATGGCTACACCTTC. This translates into CASSLDQDNYGYTF.

This rearrangement joins TRBV29-1 to TRBJ2-5, with 7 bases identical to TRBD2. The CDR3 is made up of 15 amino acids. V was pared by 3 bases and J by 5 bases, with 12 bases of the junction left unmatched. The germline gives CDR1 SQVTM, CDR2 ANQGSEA. This CDR3 is CSVEGGVLVRETQYF. CDR3 coding DNA: TGCAGCGTTGAGGGGGGGGTCCTTGTCCGGGAGACCCAGTACTTC.

This clonotype was seen more than once but under ten times. The chain couples TRBV27 to TRBJ2-3; TRBD2 might be the D (6 bases). V lost 7 bases and J 0 bases, leaving 14 bases between the germline ends. The CDR3 contains 15 residues. The germline CDR1 and CDR2 sequences are MNHEY and SMNVEV (reference sequence). CDR3 residues: CASTGGITSTDTQYF. As DNA, the CDR3 is TGTGCCAGCACCGGCGGGATAACTAGCACAGATACGCAGTATTTT.

In this sample, this clonotype turned up a few times. The chain links TRBV6-6 to TRBJ2-2; D might be TRBD1 (6 bases). Germline CDR1 MNHNY, CDR2 SVGAGI (reference sequence). The ends were cut back, 4 bases at V and 5 bases at J, with 14 bases in the middle. The CDR3 contains 15 residues. CDR3 sequence (DNA): TGTGCCAGCAGTTCTACAGGGTCTAAGACCGGGGAGCTGTTTTTT. It encodes CASSSTGSKTGELFF.

This clonotype has a count of ten or more. The chain employs TRBV7-2 and TRBJ2-1; D not certain. Germline V CDR1 and CDR2: SGHTA, FQGNSA. The CDR3 covers 13 residues. V was trimmed by 1 base and J by 10 bases, leaving 11 bases between them. For the CDR3, the DNA is TGTGCCAGCAGCTTAGAGAATTCGGCAGAGCAGTTCTTC. Protein sequence: CASSLENSAEQFF.

The chain links TRBV6-1 to TRBJ2-6; D remains unclear. V lost 5 bases to trimming and J lost 2 bases, with 7 bases between them. This CDR3 spans 14 amino acids. Germline CDR1 reads MNHNS; CDR2 reads SASEGT. The CDR3 region has the DNA TGTGCCAGCAGTTATTCCACTGGGGCCAACGTCCTGACTTTC. Its protein product is CASSYSTGANVLTF.

This clonotype occurred many times. The CDR3, as DNA: TGTGCCAGCAGCTTAGGTTTGACCCGAAGCACAGATACGCAGTATTTT. It codes for CASSLGLTRSTDTQYF. The V call is TRBV7-6, the J call TRBJ2-3, with no clear D. CDR3 length: 16 residues. CDR1 is SGHVS and CDR2 is FNYEAQ in the germline V gene. Trimming shortened V by 1 base and J by 0 bases, and 11 bases separated the two germline ends.